This T cell receptor beta chain was recorded in a study of molecular identifiers for immune sequencing clone quantification. Overall study results and limits: Shared barcodes on identical TCR molecules could underestimate the sizes of highly expanded clones. Amid around 900,000 naive cells, spiked Jurkat TCR RNA from one cell was reportedly still detectable.

Germline V CDR1 and CDR2: SGHTA, FQGNSA. This CDR3 region has 14 residues. V was shortened by 1 base and J by 7 bases, with 14 bases between the two germline ends. The table lists this clonotype with many counts. Its antigen remains unidentified. TCRdb ran MiXCR on the PCR reads and lists one entry per CDR3 protein. The data contain roughly 320,000 distinct CDR3 sequences, about 21% of them seen just once; the ten biggest clones take up 0.7% to 0.9%. The TCR comes from a human donor in good health. Some libraries in this study had Jurkat cell RNA spiked in. The chain combines TRBV7-2 with TRBJ2-7; D gene uncertain. Sequencing was done on a sample of naive CD8+ T cells from blood, with Jurkat cell RNA spiked in. Subset: FACS-sorted CD8+CD4-CCR7+CD45RA+ naive T cells. This chain's CDR3 is CASSLGGLPGEQYF. The CDR3 region has the DNA TGTGCCAGCAGCTTAGGGGGTCTCCCCGGGGAGCAGTACTTC. Based on the CDR3 plus reference TRBV7-2 and TRBJ2-7, the full variable domain is GAGVSQSPSNKVTEKGKDVELRCDPISGHTALYWYRQSLGQGLEFLIYFQGNSAPDKSGLPSDRFSAERTGGSVSTLTIQRTQQEDSAVYLCASSLGGLPGEQYFGPGTRLTVT.